A selection of T cell receptor beta chains follows, all from one sample in a study of cytomegalovirus exposure and HLA in healthy donors. Clones were read by immunoSEQ multiplex PCR, and TCRdb kept only the in-frame ones, dropping some. This sample yields around 100,000 clones, of which less than 80% are seen a single time; around 3.9% belongs to the top ten. Specimen: PBMCs. These receptors all come from a woman between 40 and 50 years old in good health and CMV-seropositive. Each CDR3 is given with its conserved first and last residue. Clone size, where shown, is once, few, many, or a class for clones that have expanded.

clone size	V gene	CDR3 protein
few	TRBV6-1	CASSEGYRPSYNEQFF
NA	TRBV7-9	CASSGEREGSDTQYF
NA	TRBV4-3	CASSQGTGNTGELFF
NA	TRBV4-1	CASSQASQGNYEQYF
NA	TRBV7-9	CSSSLTDEAFF
NA	TRBV27	CASSGLLSYEQYF
few	TRBV11-2	CASRPRINTSSGANVLTF
NA	TRBV27	CASSLSFQYTGELFF
NA	TRBV25-1	CASSPRTGGNTEAFF
NA	TRBV2	CASLVKQGYYGYTF
NA	TRBV29-1	CSVEGRPPYEQYF
NA	TRBV19	CASSISGLAFRNEQFF
few	TRBV5-6	CASSITAGQASYTEAFF
once	TRBV21-1	CASSKRGLAGGPGSYNEQFF
NA	TRBV7-3	CASSLRGGYTEAFF
NA	TRBV30	CAWKAVAGAYGYTF
NA	TRBV7-9	CASSHLVAYEQYF
NA	TRBV4-1	CASSQEPGGETQYF
NA	TRBV18	CASSLNGQAPFF
NA	TRBV5-1	CASSIDRSYGYTF
NA	TRBV30	CAWSVGQAANQPQHF
once	TRBV5-8	CASSLEAGRGYGYTF
NA	TRBV2	CASSEGQGARTDTQYF
NA	TRBV5-1	CASSLTSPSGGTQYF
NA	TRBV18	CASSHRSNPVITDTQYF
NA	TRBV28	CASSLGGLADYEQYF
NA	TRBV7-6	CASSSLAGVSQYF
NA	TRBV30	CAWSRSGGHEQYF
NA	TRBV28	CASSFSRAQETQYF
NA	TRBV5-1	CASSLIPENQPQHF
NA	TRBV4-1	CASSQLVGSHEQYF
NA	TRBV14	CASSPGSTDTQYF
NA	TRBV7-9	CASSPYPSGGTSSDTQYF
NA	TRBV5-1	CASSPAGGQKTQYF
few	TRBV27	CASSLGGAVSYEQYF
few	TRBV7-2	CASSRNRGTYNEQFF
once	TRBV7-9	CASSFGANTEAFF
NA	TRBV5-5	CASSLGGGGKMGNEQFF
NA	TRBV29-1	CSVGGLAGASSYEQYF
NA	TRBV2	CASSGHPANTGELFF
NA	TRBV29-1	CSVEDGGGILPMNTEAFF
NA	TRBV4-1	CASSPTGHIARDVYGYTF
NA	TRBV7-9	CASSLAGVRGYGYTF
once	TRBV4-1	CASSQDRSNEQFF
few	TRBV19	CASRYDRGWEAFF